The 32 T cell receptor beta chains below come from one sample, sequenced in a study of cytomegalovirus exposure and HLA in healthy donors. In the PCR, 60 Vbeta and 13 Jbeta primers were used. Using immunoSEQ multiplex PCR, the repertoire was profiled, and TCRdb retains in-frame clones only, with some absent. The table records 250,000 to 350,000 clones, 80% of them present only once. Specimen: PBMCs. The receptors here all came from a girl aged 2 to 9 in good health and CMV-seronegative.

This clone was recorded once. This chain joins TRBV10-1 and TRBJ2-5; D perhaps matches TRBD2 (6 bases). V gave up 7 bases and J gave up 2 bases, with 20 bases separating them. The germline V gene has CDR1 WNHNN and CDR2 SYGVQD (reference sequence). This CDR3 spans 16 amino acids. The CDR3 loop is CASTNGGQRGQETQYF. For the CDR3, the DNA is TGCGCCAGCACAAACGGGGGTCAAAGGGGACAAGAGACCCAGTACTTC.

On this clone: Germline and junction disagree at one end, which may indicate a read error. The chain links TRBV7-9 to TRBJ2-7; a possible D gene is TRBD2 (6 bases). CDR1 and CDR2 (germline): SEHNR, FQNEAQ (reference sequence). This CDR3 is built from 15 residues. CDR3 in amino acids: CSSSWGEASTYEQYF. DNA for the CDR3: TGTTCCAGCAGCTGGGGGGAAGCATCAACCTACGAGCAGTACTTC. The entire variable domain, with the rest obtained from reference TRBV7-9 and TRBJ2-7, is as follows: DTGVSQNPRHKITKRGQNVTFRCDPISEHNRLYWYRQTLGQGPEFLTYFQNEAQLEKSRLLSDRFSAERPKGSFSTLEIQRTEQGDSAMYLCSSSWGEASTYEQYFGPGTRLTVT.

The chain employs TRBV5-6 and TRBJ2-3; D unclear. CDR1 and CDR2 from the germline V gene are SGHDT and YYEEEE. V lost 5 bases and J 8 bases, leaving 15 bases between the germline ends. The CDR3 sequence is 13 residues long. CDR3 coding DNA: TGTGCCAGCAGGCTGCCAGGTGCAACTACGCAGTATTTT. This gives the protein CASRLPGATTQYF.

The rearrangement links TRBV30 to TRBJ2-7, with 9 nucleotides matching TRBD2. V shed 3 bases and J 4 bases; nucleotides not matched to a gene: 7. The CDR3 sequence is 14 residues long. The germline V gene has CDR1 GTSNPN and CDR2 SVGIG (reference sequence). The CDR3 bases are TGTGCCTGGAGCTCCGTAGCGGGAGTATACGAGCAGTACTTC. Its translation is CAWSSVAGVYEQYF.

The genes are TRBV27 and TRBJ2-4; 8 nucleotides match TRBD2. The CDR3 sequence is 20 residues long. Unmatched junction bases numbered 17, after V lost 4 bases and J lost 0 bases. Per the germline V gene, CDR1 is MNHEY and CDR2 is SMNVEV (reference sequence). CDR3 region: CASSSTGLAGFFLAKNIQYF. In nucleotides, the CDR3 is TGTGCCAGCAGTTCCACCGGGCTAGCGGGCTTCTTCCTAGCCAAAAACATTCAGTACTTC.

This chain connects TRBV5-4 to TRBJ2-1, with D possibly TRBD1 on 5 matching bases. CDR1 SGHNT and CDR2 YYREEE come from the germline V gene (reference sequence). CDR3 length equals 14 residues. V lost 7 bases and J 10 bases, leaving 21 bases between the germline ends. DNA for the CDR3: TGTGCCAGCCTAAATTGGGGCAGTCTCAGAGAGCAGTTCTTC. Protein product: CASLNWGSLREQFF. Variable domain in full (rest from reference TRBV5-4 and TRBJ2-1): ETGVTQSPTHLIKTRGQQVTLRCSSQSGHNTVSWYQQALGQGPQFIFQYYREEENGRGNFPPRFSGLQFPNYSSELNVNALELDDSALYLCASLNWGSLREQFFGPGTRLTVL.

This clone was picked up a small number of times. The CDR3 loop is CASRPRTGNIQPQHF. CDR3 sequence (DNA): TGTGCCAGCCGCCCGAGGACAGGGAATATTCAGCCCCAGCATTTT. The chain joins TRBV27 to TRBJ1-5; 8 bases agree with TRBD1. CDR1 MNHEY and CDR2 SMNVEV come from the germline V gene (reference sequence). The CDR3 contains 15 residues. The V and J ends lost 8 bases and 6 bases, in that order; junction bases with no gene match: 12.

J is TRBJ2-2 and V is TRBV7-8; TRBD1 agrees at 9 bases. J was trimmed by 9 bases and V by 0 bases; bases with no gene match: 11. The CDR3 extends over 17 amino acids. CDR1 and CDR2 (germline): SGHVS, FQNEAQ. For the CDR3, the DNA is TGTGCCAGCAGCTTAGCTCCCGCGGGACAGGGTCAGTGGGAGCTGTTTTTT. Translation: CASSLAPAGQGQWELFF.

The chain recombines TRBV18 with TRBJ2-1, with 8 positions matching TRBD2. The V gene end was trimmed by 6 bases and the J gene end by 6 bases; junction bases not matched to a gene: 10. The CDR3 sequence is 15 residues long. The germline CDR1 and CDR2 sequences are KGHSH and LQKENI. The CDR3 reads CASSLPGTSFNEQFF. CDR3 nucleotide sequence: TGTGCCAGCTCGCTTCCCGGGACTAGTTTCAATGAGCAGTTCTTC.

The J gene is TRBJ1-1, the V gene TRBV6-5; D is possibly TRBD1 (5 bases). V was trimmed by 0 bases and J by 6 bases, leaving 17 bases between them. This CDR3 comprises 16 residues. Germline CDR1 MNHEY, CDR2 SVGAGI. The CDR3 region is CASSYSPQGRRAEAFF. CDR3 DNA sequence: TGTGCCAGCAGTTACTCACCCCAGGGCCGGAGGGCTGAAGCTTTCTTT.

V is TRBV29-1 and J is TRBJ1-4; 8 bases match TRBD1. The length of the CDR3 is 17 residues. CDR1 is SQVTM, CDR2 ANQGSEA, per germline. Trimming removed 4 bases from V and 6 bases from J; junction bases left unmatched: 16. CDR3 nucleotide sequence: TGCAGCGTTGCAAAGAATGCAGGGGGCGAGTCTGATGAAAAACTGTTTTTT. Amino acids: CSVAKNAGGESDEKLFF.

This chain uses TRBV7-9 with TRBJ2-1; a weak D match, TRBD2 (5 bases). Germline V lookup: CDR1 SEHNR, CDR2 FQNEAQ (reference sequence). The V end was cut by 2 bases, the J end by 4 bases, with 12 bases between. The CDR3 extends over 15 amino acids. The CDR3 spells CASSLRGATYNEQFF. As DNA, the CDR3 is TGTGCCAGCAGCTTACGGGGTGCCACTTACAATGAGCAGTTCTTC.

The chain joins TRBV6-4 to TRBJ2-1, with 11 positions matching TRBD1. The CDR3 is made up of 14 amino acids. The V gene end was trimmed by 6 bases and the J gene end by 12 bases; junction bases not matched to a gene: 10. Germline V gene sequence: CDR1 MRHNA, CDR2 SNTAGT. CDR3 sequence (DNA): TGTGCCAGCAGACCCGGACAGGGGGCAGGAGGGCAGTTCTTC. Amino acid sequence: CASRPGQGAGGQFF.

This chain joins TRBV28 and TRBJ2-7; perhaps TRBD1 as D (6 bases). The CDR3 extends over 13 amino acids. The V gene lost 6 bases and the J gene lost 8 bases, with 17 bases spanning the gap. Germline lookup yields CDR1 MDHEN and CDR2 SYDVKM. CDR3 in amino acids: CASSSTGSAKQYF. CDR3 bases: TGTGCCAGCAGCTCAACAGGGAGCGCGAAGCAGTACTTC. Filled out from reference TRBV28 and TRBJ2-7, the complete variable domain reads DVKVTQSSRYLVKRTGEKVFLECVQDMDHENMFWYRQDPGLGLRLIYFSYDVKMKEKGDIPEGYSVSREKKERFSLILESASTNQTSMYLCASSSTGSAKQYFGPGTRLTVT.

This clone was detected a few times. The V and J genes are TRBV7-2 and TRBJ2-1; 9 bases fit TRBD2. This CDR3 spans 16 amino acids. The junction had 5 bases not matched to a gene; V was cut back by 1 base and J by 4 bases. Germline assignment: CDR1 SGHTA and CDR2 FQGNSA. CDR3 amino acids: CASSLGQRGVYNEQFF. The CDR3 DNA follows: TGTGCCAGCAGCTTAGGCCAGCGGGGGGTATACAATGAGCAGTTCTTC.

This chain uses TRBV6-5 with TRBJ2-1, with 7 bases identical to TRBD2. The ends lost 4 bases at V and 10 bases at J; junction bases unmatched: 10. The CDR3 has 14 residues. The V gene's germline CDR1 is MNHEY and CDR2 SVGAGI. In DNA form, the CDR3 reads TGTGCCAGCAGTTCGTGGGGGGGTGGGAGGGAGCAGTTCTTC. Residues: CASSSWGGGREQFF.

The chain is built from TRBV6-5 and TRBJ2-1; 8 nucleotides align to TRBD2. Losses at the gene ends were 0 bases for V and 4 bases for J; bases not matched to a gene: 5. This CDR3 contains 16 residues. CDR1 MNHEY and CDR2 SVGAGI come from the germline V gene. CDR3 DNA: TGTGCCAGCAGTTACTCCGGGGGGGGAAGTTACAATGAGCAGTTCTTC. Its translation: CASSYSGGGSYNEQFF.

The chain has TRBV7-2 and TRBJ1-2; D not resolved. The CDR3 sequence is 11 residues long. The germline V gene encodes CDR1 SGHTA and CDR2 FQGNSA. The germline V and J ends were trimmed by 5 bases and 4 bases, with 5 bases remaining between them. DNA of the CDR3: TGTGCCAGCAGCCCAATCTATGGCTACACCTTC. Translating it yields CASSPIYGYTF.

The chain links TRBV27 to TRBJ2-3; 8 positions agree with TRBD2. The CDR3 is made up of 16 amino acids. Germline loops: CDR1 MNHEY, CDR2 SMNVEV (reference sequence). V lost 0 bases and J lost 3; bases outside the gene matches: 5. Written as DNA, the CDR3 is TGTGCCAGCAGTTTATCTGGCGGGAGGACTACAGATACGCAGTATTTT. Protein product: CASSLSGGRTTDTQYF.

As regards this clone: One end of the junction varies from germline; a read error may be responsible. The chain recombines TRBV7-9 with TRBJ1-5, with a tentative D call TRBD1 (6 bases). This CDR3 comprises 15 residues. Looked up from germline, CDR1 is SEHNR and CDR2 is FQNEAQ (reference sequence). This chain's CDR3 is CSSSSEGDWDQPQHF. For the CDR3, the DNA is TGTTCCAGCAGCTCCGAGGGGGATTGGGATCAGCCCCAGCATTTT. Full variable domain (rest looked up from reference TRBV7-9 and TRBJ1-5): DTGVSQNPRHKITKRGQNVTFRCDPISEHNRLYWYRQTLGQGPEFLTYFQNEAQLEKSRLLSDRFSAERPKGSFSTLEIQRTEQGDSAMYLCSSSSEGDWDQPQHFGDGTRLSIL.

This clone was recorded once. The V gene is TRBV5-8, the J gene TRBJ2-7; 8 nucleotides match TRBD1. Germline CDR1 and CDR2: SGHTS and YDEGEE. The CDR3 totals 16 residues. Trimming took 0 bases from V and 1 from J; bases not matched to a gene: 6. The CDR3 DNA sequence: TGTGCCAGCAGCTTGGCCGGACAGGGCTTTTCCTACGAGCAGTACTTC. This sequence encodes CASSLAGQGFSYEQYF.

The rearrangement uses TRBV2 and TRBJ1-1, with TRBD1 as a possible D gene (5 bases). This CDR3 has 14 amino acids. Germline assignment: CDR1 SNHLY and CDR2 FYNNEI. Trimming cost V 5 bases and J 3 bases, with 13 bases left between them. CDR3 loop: CASSQQGGDTEAFF. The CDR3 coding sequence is TGTGCCAGCAGTCAGCAGGGCGGGGACACTGAAGCTTTCTTT.

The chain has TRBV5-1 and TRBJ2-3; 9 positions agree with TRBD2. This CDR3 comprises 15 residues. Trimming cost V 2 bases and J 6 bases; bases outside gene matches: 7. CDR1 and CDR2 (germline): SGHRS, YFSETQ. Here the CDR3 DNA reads TGCGCCAGCAGCTTCTGGCGGGGGGGAAAGGATACGCAGTATTTT. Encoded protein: CASSFWRGGKDTQYF.

The CDR3 sequence: CASSRTASNLGELFF. DNA of the CDR3: TGTGCCAGCAGTAGGACAGCCTCTAACCTCGGGGAGCTGTTTTTT. V is TRBV6-1 and J is TRBJ2-2; maybe TRBD1 (6 bases). This CDR3 comprises 15 residues. Germline CDR1 MNHNS, CDR2 SASEGT. Deletions cut 5 bases from V and 7 bases from J, with 17 bases between.

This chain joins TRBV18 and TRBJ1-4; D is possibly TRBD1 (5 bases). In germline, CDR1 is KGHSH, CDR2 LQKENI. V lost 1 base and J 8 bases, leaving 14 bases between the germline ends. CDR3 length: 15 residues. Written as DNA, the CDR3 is TGTGCCAGCTCACCACTGTATGGGGCAAACGAAAAACTGTTTTTT. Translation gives CASSPLYGANEKLFF. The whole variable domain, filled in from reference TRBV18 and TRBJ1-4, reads NAGVMQNPRHLVRRRGQEARLRCSPMKGHSHVYWYRQLPEEGLKFMVYLQKENIIDESGMPKERFSAEFPKEGPSILRIQQVVRGDSAAYFCASSPLYGANEKLFFGSGTQLSVL.

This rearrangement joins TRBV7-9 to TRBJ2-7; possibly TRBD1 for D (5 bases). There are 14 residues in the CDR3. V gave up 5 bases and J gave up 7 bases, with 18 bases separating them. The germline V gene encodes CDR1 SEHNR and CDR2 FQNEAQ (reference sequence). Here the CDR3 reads CASSRDSGVGEQYF. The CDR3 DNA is TGTGCCAGCAGCCGAGACAGTGGGGTCGGGGAGCAGTACTTC.

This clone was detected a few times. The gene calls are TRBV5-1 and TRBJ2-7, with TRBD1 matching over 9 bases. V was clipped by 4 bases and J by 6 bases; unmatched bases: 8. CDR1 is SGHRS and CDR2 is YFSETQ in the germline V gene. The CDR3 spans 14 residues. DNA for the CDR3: TGCGCCAGCAGCCCGCTCGGGACAGGGACCGAGCAGTACTTC. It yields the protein CASSPLGTGTEQYF.

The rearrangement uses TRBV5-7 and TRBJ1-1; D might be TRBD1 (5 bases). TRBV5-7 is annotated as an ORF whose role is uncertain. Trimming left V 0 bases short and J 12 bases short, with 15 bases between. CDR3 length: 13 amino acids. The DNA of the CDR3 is TGTGCCAGCAGCTTGGCCTGGCCTCTGGGGCCTTTCTTT. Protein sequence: CASSLAWPLGPFF.

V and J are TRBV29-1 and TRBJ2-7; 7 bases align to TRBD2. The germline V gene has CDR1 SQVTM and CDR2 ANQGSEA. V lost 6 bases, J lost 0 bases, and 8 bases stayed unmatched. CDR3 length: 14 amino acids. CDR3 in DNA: TGCAGCGTGGTGGGGGGGTATAACTCCTACGAGCAGTACTTC. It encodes CSVVGGYNSYEQYF.

The CDR3 here is CASSLYDKSYEQYF. The CDR3 DNA reads as TGTGCCAGCAGCCTATACGACAAATCCTACGAGCAGTACTTC. The chain has TRBV7-6 and TRBJ2-7, with D uncertain. The length of the CDR3 is 14 residues. V was trimmed by 5 bases and J by 1 base, leaving 12 bases between them. The V gene's germline CDR1 is SGHVS and CDR2 FNYEAQ. The full variable domain, in which reference TRBV7-6 and TRBJ2-7 provide the parts outside the CDR3, is GAGVSQSPRYKVTKRGQDVALRCDPISGHVSLYWYRQALGQGPEFLTYFNYEAQQDKSGLPNDRFSAERPEGSISTLTIQRTEQRDSAMYRCASSLYDKSYEQYFGPGTRLTVT.

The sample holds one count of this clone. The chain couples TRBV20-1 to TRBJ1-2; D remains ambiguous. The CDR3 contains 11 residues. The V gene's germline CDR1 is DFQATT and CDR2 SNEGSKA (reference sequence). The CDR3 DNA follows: TGCAGCGCCCCCCTACTCTATGGCTACACCTTC. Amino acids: CSAPLLYGYTF.

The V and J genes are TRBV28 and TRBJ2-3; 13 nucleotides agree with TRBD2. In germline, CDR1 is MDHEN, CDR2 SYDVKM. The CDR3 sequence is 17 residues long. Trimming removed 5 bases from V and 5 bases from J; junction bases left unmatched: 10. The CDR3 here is CASSPRRLAGGLDTQYF. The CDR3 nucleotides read TGTGCCAGCAGTCCCCGTAGACTAGCGGGAGGTTTAGATACGCAGTATTTT. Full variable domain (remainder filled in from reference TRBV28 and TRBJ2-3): DVKVTQSSRYLVKRTGEKVFLECVQDMDHENMFWYRQDPGLGLRLIYFSYDVKMKEKGDIPEGYSVSREKKERFSLILESASTNQTSMYLCASSPRRLAGGLDTQYFGPGTRLTVL.